These T cell receptor beta chains were read from a single sample in a study of cytomegalovirus exposure and HLA in healthy donors. Here immunoSEQ multiplex PCR was the method, and the copy in TCRdb shows in-frame clones only, minus some. The sample comprises around 190,000 clones, about 80% of which are singletons, and more than 0.45% rests with the top ten. Input material: PBMCs. The source is a woman aged 45-59 years in good health and CMV-seronegative. Both conserved end residues are part of each CDR3.

J gene | V gene | CDR3 protein
TRBJ2-3 | TRBV5-1 | CASTQGSTDTQYF
TRBJ2-2 | TRBV11-2 | CASSPLAGVSGELFF
TRBJ1-3 | TRBV18 | CASSPPSLTGNTIYF
TRBJ2-3 | TRBV10-3 | CAISVNKGAGADTQYF
. | TRBV28 | CASSSNLVSSYEQYF
TRBJ2-7 | TRBV28 | CASNDPGYYEQYF
TRBJ1-3 | TRBV7-2 | CASSPQGVTGNTIYF
TRBJ1-2 | TRBV5-1 | CASSVSPGGPTDGYTF
TRBJ1-2 | TRBV6-5 | CASMQGGGYTF
TRBJ1-3 | TRBV28 | CASTKTGGMRGNTIYF
TRBJ1-3 | TRBV4-3 | CASSQKVSGGNTIYF
TRBJ1-1 | TRBV27 | CASSRGRGFTEAFF
. | TRBV18 | CASSKTSGRSDEQYF
TRBJ2-2 | TRBV11-2 | CASSFYGASEGELFF
TRBJ2-1 | TRBV7-2 | CASSPAGGQNNEQFF
TRBJ2-5 | TRBV5-1 | CASSPDPPEAGGRETQYF
TRBJ2-7 | TRBV28 | CASSFPPGGTHEQYF
TRBJ2-3 | TRBV7-8 | CASSLRLDPFTDTQYF
TRBJ1-1 | TRBV14 | CASSPPPTPNTEAFF
TRBJ2-7 | TRBV27 | CASSSYGTGSYEQYF
TRBJ1-1 | TRBV29-1 | CSVDLFPNTEAFF
TRBJ2-3 | TRBV5-4 | CASSIRLAGSSTDTQYF
TRBJ2-1 | TRBV28 | CASSLIAGVRGGQFF
TRBJ1-1 | TRBV18 | CASSPPAGEAFF
TRBJ1-3 | TRBV15 | CATRKQGSGNTIYF
TRBJ2-1 | TRBV29-1 | CSANRGRNEQFF